This T cell receptor beta chain was recovered during a study of radiation and T cells in renal cell carcinoma. The germline V and J ends were trimmed by 4 bases and 0 bases, with 14 bases remaining between them. CDR3 length: 15 residues. CDR1 is SGHNT, CDR2 YYREEE, per germline (reference sequence). Indicated time point: blood 2 weeks post-SBRT. The treatment was: 15 Gy SBRT to primary tumor, nephrectomy 4 weeks later. The protocol was immunoSEQ multiplex PCR, while the TCRdb copy is restricted to in-frame clones and leaves out a portion. The sample records tens of thousands of clones, around 81% being singletons.

Sequencing was performed on blood, taken from a patient whose treatment included radiotherapy and nephrectomy. The chain links TRBV5-4 to TRBJ2-7; D possibly corresponds to TRBD2 (6 bases). This receptor was obtained from a man aged 55-75 years with renal cell carcinoma. The CDR3 reads CASSPSAGFSYEQYF. In DNA form, the CDR3 reads TGTGCCAGCAGCCCGTCGGCGGGGTTCTCCTACGAGCAGTACTTC.